This entry features one T cell receptor beta chain sequence. TCRdb reanalyzed the 5' RACE reads, giving one entry per CDR3 protein sequence and no DNA. In total, the table holds roughly 450,000 distinct CDR3 sequences. The sample belongs to a study of T cells expressing NK-cell markers. This CDR3 spans 15 amino acids. Germline V gene lookup returns CDR1 MNHNS and CDR2 SASEGT. The V and J genes are TRBV6-1 and TRBJ2-5; the D call of TRBD1 rests on TCRdb alone, since no DNA is present to check it. This receptor was taken from a woman aged 50 to 60 in good health. Sequencing used blood T cells: a sorted CD56 or NKG2C T cell subset, CD4+ or CD8+ T cells, or bulk PBMC T cells (not recorded which). The CDR3 spells CASSFGQGVAETQYF.